The rows below give T cell receptor beta chains drawn from one sample of a study of monozygotic twins with inflammatory bowel disease. Using the 5' RACE reads, TCRdb records one entry per CDR3 protein without DNA. The table lists fewer than 550,000 distinct CDR3 sequences. Sequencing used blood. These receptors were obtained from a human donor with ulcerative colitis or Crohn's disease, or a healthy co-twin of an affected twin (not recorded which). Both conserved end residues are part of each CDR3.

CDR3 protein: CASSNLRAPNGYTF
J gene: TRBJ1-2
V gene: TRBV5-4

CDR3 protein: CSASPGGRVVTGELFF
J gene: TRBJ2-2
V gene: TRBV20-1

CDR3 protein: CASSRGAHEQFF
J gene: TRBJ2-1
V gene: TRBV5-1

CDR3 protein: CSANPGTGSQPQHF
J gene: TRBJ1-5
V gene: TRBV20-1

CDR3 protein: CASSQARRASTDTQYF
J gene: TRBJ2-3
V gene: TRBV14

CDR3 protein: CASSSLAGLAFTDTQYF
J gene: TRBJ2-3
V gene: TRBV12-3/TRBV12-4

CDR3 protein: CASSSRQGVDQPQHF
J gene: TRBJ1-5
V gene: TRBV27

CDR3 protein: CASSDREGNTIYF
J gene: TRBJ1-3
V gene: TRBV25-1

CDR3 protein: CASSFLFSFNNEQFF
J gene: TRBJ2-1
V gene: TRBV28

CDR3 protein: CASSSTGLAAVEQFF
J gene: TRBJ2-1
V gene: TRBV5-1

CDR3 protein: CASSLTGTSVSYEQYF
J gene: TRBJ2-7
V gene: TRBV6-1

CDR3 protein: CATSSQGGFDEQYF
J gene: TRBJ2-7
V gene: TRBV15

CDR3 protein: CATTPRGNSNQPQHF
J gene: TRBJ1-5
V gene: TRBV24-1

CDR3 protein: CASSAGQPNTGELFF
J gene: TRBJ2-2
V gene: TRBV6-4